Following are 23 T cell receptor beta chains from one sample sequenced in a study of vaccination effects on CD4 cells after COVID-19. Antigens for these TCRs are unknown. Ahead of sequencing, the ViraFEST assay grew antigen-specific CD4+ T cells using viral peptide pools. The culture ran for roughly 10 days before CD4+ T cells were isolated. Testing of the vaccine recipients showed negative nucleocapsid antibodies and no prior SARS-CoV-2 infection. Data came from immunoSEQ multiplex PCR; TCRdb stores just in-frame clones and leaves some out. This sample carries about 27,000 clones, approximately 80% of them seen once, and the ten largest clones take 22%. The sample consisted of CD4+ T cells from PBMCs cultured with HCoV-NL63 spike peptides, taken before COVID-19 vaccination. Receptors were obtained from a human donor who received a COVID-19 vaccine.

The V gene is TRBV19, the J gene TRBJ2-2; 7 nucleotides align to TRBD1. V gave up 7 bases and J gave up 5 bases; unmatched junction bases: 10. Germline V gene sequence: CDR1 LNHDA, CDR2 SQIVND (reference sequence). The CDR3 runs to 15 residues. DNA for the CDR3: TGTGCCAGTACTGTGCGAACAGGGGTGACCGGGGAGCTGTTTTTT. This codes for CASTVRTGVTGELFF.

V and J are TRBV4-1 and TRBJ2-1; 11 bases match TRBD2. Germline V gene lookup returns CDR1 MGHRA and CDR2 YSYEKL. This CDR3 is 15 amino acids long. J was trimmed by 7 bases and V by 0 bases; bases with no gene match: 2. CDR3 nucleotide sequence: TGCGCCAGCAGCCAAGAGACTAGCGGGAAAAATGAGCAGTTCTTC. Residues: CASSQETSGKNEQFF.

The chain uses TRBV19 and TRBJ1-1; TRBD1 agrees at 7 bases. Germline lookup yields CDR1 LNHDA and CDR2 SQIVND (reference sequence). The CDR3 contains 15 residues. V lost 1 base, J lost 7 bases, and 9 bases stayed unmatched. Here the CDR3 DNA reads TGTGCCAGTAGTATAGGAGGACAGGTGAGGGGTGAAGCTTTCTTT. Translated: CASSIGGQVRGEAFF.

This clone has only one observation. The chain recombines TRBV5-1 with TRBJ2-5, with D hard to call. The germline V gene has CDR1 SGHRS and CDR2 YFSETQ. The CDR3 runs to 14 residues. Trimming removed 4 bases from V and 5 bases from J, with 15 bases in between. The CDR3 protein is CASSPDGSPETQYF. The CDR3 nucleotides are TGCGCCAGCAGCCCTGATGGATCCCCGGAGACCCAGTACTTC. Looking up the rest from reference TRBV5-1 and TRBJ2-5 gives the full variable domain: KAGVTQTPRYLIKTRGQQVTLSCSPISGHRSVSWYQQTPGQGLQFLFEYFSETQRNKGNFPGRFSGRQFSNSRSEMNVSTLELGDSALYLCASSPDGSPETQYFGPGTRLLVL.

The chain uses TRBV7-8 and TRBJ2-5; D call uncertain. Deletions cut 2 bases from V and 1 base from J, with 8 bases between. The V gene's germline CDR1 is SGHVS and CDR2 FQNEAQ. The CDR3 sequence is 14 residues long. Written as DNA, the CDR3 is TGTGCCAGCAGCTTAAAGTGGGGCCAAGAGACCCAGTACTTC. Its protein is CASSLKWGQETQYF.

The chain combines TRBV3-1 (or the pseudogene TRBV3-2) with TRBJ1-3; perhaps TRBD1 as D (6 bases). CDR1 is LGHDT and CDR2 is YNNKEL in the germline V gene (reference sequence). V gave up 0 bases and J gave up 7 bases, with 13 bases separating them. The CDR3 runs 15 residues. CDR3 bases: TGTGCCAGCAGCCAAGAGGGACACCGCCGGAACACCATATATTTT. Encoded protein: CASSQEGHRRNTIYF.

This sequence joins TRBV5-6 and TRBJ2-7; tentatively, D is TRBD1 (5 bases). Germline-derived CDR1 and CDR2 are SGHDT and YYEEEE. V dropped 0 bases and J dropped 5 bases, with 9 bases sitting between them. The length of the CDR3 is 13 residues. The CDR3: CASSLDRYNEQYF. CDR3 DNA: TGTGCCAGCAGCTTGGACAGGTATAACGAGCAGTACTTC.

The J gene is TRBJ2-7, the V gene TRBV25-1; the D is unclear. V gave up 3 bases and J gave up 4 bases, with 10 bases separating them. Germline V lookup: CDR1 MGHDK, CDR2 SYGVNS. This CDR3 contains 13 residues. CDR3 in amino acids: CASSDSKTYEQYF. In DNA, the CDR3 is TGTGCCAGCAGTGACTCCAAGACGTACGAGCAGTACTTC.

The J gene is TRBJ2-7, the V gene TRBV29-1; D perhaps matches TRBD1 (6 bases). Germline V gene sequence: CDR1 SQVTM, CDR2 ANQGSEA. The CDR3 has 15 residues. Trimming took off 3 bases at V and 7 bases at J, with 22 bases between the two ends. The CDR3 DNA reads as TGCAGCGTTGATGGGGGCCGGGACGCTCTGGAGGAGCAGTACTTC. Protein product: CSVDGGRDALEEQYF.

This clone was counted between two and nine times. The chain carries TRBV3-1 (or the pseudogene TRBV3-2) and TRBJ2-3; possible D gene TRBD1, 6 bases. Germline values: CDR1 LGHDT, CDR2 YNNKEL (reference sequence). The CDR3 contains 14 residues. With 3 bases removed from V and 1 base from J, the gap between germline ends came to 8 bases. CDR3 DNA sequence: TGTGCCAGCAGCCACCACAGGGGCACAGATACGCAGTATTTT. Translated: CASSHHRGTDTQYF.

The chain links TRBV6-2 or TRBV6-3 to TRBJ1-2; D is undetermined. Trimming pared 1 base from V and 4 bases from J, leaving 10 bases between. Germline V gives CDR1 MNHEY, CDR2 SVGEGT. The CDR3 has 14 amino acids. CDR3 residues: CASSYFGEIYGYTF. The CDR3 bases are TGTGCCAGCAGTTACTTCGGGGAAATCTATGGCTACACCTTC.

The gene calls are TRBV15 and TRBJ2-1, with TRBD2 identical over 14 bases. The germline CDR1 and CDR2 sequences are LNHNV and YYDKDF (reference sequence). CDR3 length equals 14 residues. The V segment lost 10 bases and the J segment 9 bases; nucleotides outside the gene matches: 8. CDR3 protein: CAIARLAGGSEQFF. The DNA for the CDR3 is TGTGCCATCGCTAGACTAGCGGGGGGGAGTGAGCAGTTCTTC.

This chain joins TRBV2 and TRBJ1-5; 9 nucleotides line up with TRBD1. The V segment lost 4 bases and the J segment 1 base; nucleotides outside the gene matches: 14. CDR1 is SNHLY, CDR2 FYNNEI, per germline. The CDR3 contains 19 residues. CDR3 sequence reads: CASSVLWTGVQRSNQPQHF. In DNA, the CDR3 is TGTGCCAGCAGTGTTTTGTGGACAGGGGTGCAGAGGAGCAATCAGCCCCAGCATTTT.

The chain joins TRBV28 to TRBJ2-2, with 11 nucleotides matching TRBD1. With 6 bases clipped from V and 0 bases from J, the junction kept 0 bases outside the gene matches. CDR1 is MDHEN, CDR2 SYDVKM, per germline. The CDR3 has 15 amino acids. CDR3 in amino acids: CASRGQGANTGELFF. The CDR3 coding sequence is TGTGCCAGCAGGGGACAGGGGGCGAACACCGGGGAGCTGTTTTTT.

This clone is deemed large. The chain links TRBV5-1 to TRBJ2-1; D perhaps matches TRBD2 (5 bases). The CDR3 is 13 amino acids. Looked up from germline, CDR1 is SGHRS and CDR2 is YFSETQ. V was shortened by 4 bases and J by 13 bases, with 18 bases between the two germline ends. For the CDR3, the DNA is TGCGCCAGCAGCACATATCGGGAAAGCCTTCAGTTCTTC. It yields the protein CASSTYRESLQFF. Looking up the rest from reference TRBV5-1 and TRBJ2-1 gives the full variable domain: KAGVTQTPRYLIKTRGQQVTLSCSPISGHRSVSWYQQTPGQGLQFLFEYFSETQRNKGNFPGRFSGRQFSNSRSEMNVSTLELGDSALYLCASSTYRESLQFFGPGTRLTVL.

The V gene is TRBV6-5, the J gene TRBJ1-1; D remains unclear. This CDR3 has 13 amino acids. The germline V and J ends were trimmed by 6 bases and 4 bases, with 12 bases remaining between them. CDR1 and CDR2 from the germline V gene are MNHEY and SVGAGI. The DNA of the CDR3 is TGTGCCAGCAGGCCTGGACTGTTCACTGAAGCTTTCTTT. This codes for CASRPGLFTEAFF.

This clone has only one observation. The V call is TRBV10-3, the J call TRBJ1-2; D unresolved. In germline, CDR1 is ENHRY, CDR2 SYGVKD. CDR3 length: 16 residues. With 3 bases removed from V and 5 bases from J, the gap between germline ends came to 19 bases. CDR3 sequence reads: CAISDPSRTEYYGYTF. The CDR3 region has the DNA TGTGCCATCAGTGACCCGTCGAGGACGGAGTATTATGGCTACACCTTC.

This clone was recorded a few times. The gene calls are TRBV18 and TRBJ1-3; D is undetermined. There are 15 residues in the CDR3. V lost 1 base, J lost 0 bases, and 7 bases lay in between. The germline V gene encodes CDR1 KGHSH and CDR2 LQKENI. The CDR3 protein is CASSPRGSSGNTIYF. CDR3 sequence (DNA): TGTGCCAGCTCACCACGTGGTAGCTCTGGAAACACCATATATTTT.

A few counts support this clone. CDR3 sequence: CASSVEGQGAYNEQFF. The DNA for the CDR3 is TGTGCCAGCAGTGTCGAGGGACAGGGGGCCTACAATGAGCAGTTCTTC. The chain links TRBV6-1 to TRBJ2-1; 11 nucleotides align to TRBD1. V lost 4 bases, J lost 2 bases, and 4 bases stayed unmatched. Germline V CDR1 and CDR2: MNHNS, SASEGT. The CDR3 totals 16 residues.

This clone was detected ten times or more. CDR3 bases: TGCGCCAGCAGGCTATGGGGGGGGAACACCGGGGAGCTGTTTTTT. This codes for CASRLWGGNTGELFF. The chain employs TRBV5-1 and TRBJ2-2, with 7 nucleotides matching TRBD2. Germline trimming cut 5 bases from V and 1 base from J; bases unmatched to any gene: 5. The germline V gene has CDR1 SGHRS and CDR2 YFSETQ. CDR3 length: 15 residues.

In nucleotides, the CDR3 is TGTGCCAGCAGCTTTAATGGGGGCGAGACCCAGTACTTC. It specifies CASSFNGGETQYF. J is TRBJ2-5 and V is TRBV5-8; weak D call: TRBD1 (6 bases). The CDR3 length is 13 residues. CDR1 SGHTS and CDR2 YDEGEE come from the germline V gene. Between the trimmed V and J ends, which lost 2 bases and 5 bases, there was a span of 10 bases.

This chain links TRBV28 with TRBJ2-7; 10 nucleotides line up with TRBD1. Germline CDR1 and CDR2: MDHEN and SYDVKM. The CDR3 extends over 14 amino acids. V trimming: 8 bases; J trimming: 4 bases; junction bases outside the gene matches: 8. CDR3 protein: CASWIGQGVYEQYF. CDR3 bases: TGTGCCAGCTGGATTGGACAGGGGGTGTACGAGCAGTACTTC.

The V and J genes are TRBV6-1 and TRBJ2-7; 7 bases match TRBD1. Germline V lookup: CDR1 MNHNS, CDR2 SASEGT. The CDR3 sequence is 18 residues long. Trimming cost V 2 bases and J 4 bases; bases outside gene matches: 17. CDR3 coding DNA: TGTGCCAGCAGTGAAAACGTGGGTAGGGGACAGATCCGTTACGAGCAGTACTTC. Protein sequence: CASSENVGRGQIRYEQYF.